Listed here are 19 T cell receptor beta chains from one sample, sequenced in a study of cytomegalovirus exposure and HLA in healthy donors. In the PCR, 60 Vbeta and 13 Jbeta primers were used. Using immunoSEQ multiplex PCR, the repertoire was profiled, and TCRdb retains in-frame clones only, with some absent. The table has 100,000 to 150,000 clones, about 76% seen once. Specimen: PBMCs. Receptors were obtained from an older woman in good health and CMV-seropositive.

The genes are TRBV4-3 and TRBJ2-1; the D gene is possibly TRBD1 (6 bases). Per germline, CDR1 LGHNA and CDR2 YSLEER. Trimming removed 1 base at V and 6 bases at J, with 13 bases between. The CDR3 is 15 amino acids. The CDR3: CASSQGTALPNEQFF. The CDR3 nucleotides are TGCGCCAGCAGCCAAGGGACAGCCCTACCCAATGAGCAGTTCTTC.

V is TRBV2 and J is TRBJ1-6; the match to TRBD1 covers 7 bases. The germline V gene encodes CDR1 SNHLY and CDR2 FYNNEI. The length of the CDR3 is 14 residues. V dropped 8 bases and J dropped 5; count of bases not matched to a gene: 6. The chain's CDR3 is CASARDRNNSPLHF. The DNA for the CDR3 is TGTGCCAGCGCCCGGGACAGAAATAATTCACCCCTCCACTTT.

The chain employs TRBV7-2 and TRBJ1-3; D ambiguous. Trimming took 5 bases from V and 0 from J, leaving 11 bases between them. The CDR3 is made up of 15 amino acids. Germline assignment: CDR1 SGHTA and CDR2 FQGNSA. The CDR3 bases are TGTGCCAGCAGCCCGCCGAGAAGCTCTGGAAACACCATATATTTT. As protein: CASSPPRSSGNTIYF.

This chain uses TRBV5-1 with TRBJ1-1; a possible D gene is TRBD1 (5 bases). The ends were cut back, 2 bases at V and 0 bases at J, with 14 bases in the middle. This CDR3 is 16 amino acids long. Germline CDR1 and CDR2: SGHRS and YFSETQ. CDR3 sequence (DNA): TGCGCCAGCAGCTTAGGGTTCAGGGTGATGAACACTGAAGCTTTCTTT. Protein product: CASSLGFRVMNTEAFF.

V is TRBV29-1 and J is TRBJ2-7; maybe TRBD2 (6 bases). The V and J ends lost 4 bases and 0 bases respectively, with 13 bases between them. CDR3 length: 14 residues. Germline V gene lookup returns CDR1 SQVTM and CDR2 ANQGSEA. Written as DNA, the CDR3 is TGCAGCGTTGTATCTCGGGGGAGCTCCTACGAGCAGTACTTC. Protein product: CSVVSRGSSYEQYF.

In this sample, this clone turned up a few times. The rearrangement links TRBV5-1 to TRBJ1-5, with 7 positions matching TRBD1. This CDR3 has 16 residues. Germline trimming cut 0 bases from V and 2 bases from J; bases unmatched to any gene: 5. Germline-derived CDR1 and CDR2 are SGHRS and YFSETQ. The CDR3 protein is CASSLGQGMGNQPQHF. In nucleotides, the CDR3 is TGCGCCAGCAGCTTGGGACAGGGAATGGGCAATCAGCCCCAGCATTTT.

The gene calls are TRBV18 and TRBJ1-4; weak D call: TRBD1 (5 bases). The CDR3 has 16 residues. Per the germline V gene, CDR1 is KGHSH and CDR2 is LQKENI. Trimming pared 3 bases from V and 4 bases from J, leaving 15 bases between. The CDR3: CASSPDLTALNEKLFF. Written as DNA, the CDR3 is TGTGCCAGCTCACCTGACTTGACAGCCCTTAATGAAAAACTGTTTTTT. Full variable domain (rest looked up from reference TRBV18 and TRBJ1-4): NAGVMQNPRHLVRRRGQEARLRCSPMKGHSHVYWYRQLPEEGLKFMVYLQKENIIDESGMPKERFSAEFPKEGPSILRIQQVVRGDSAAYFCASSPDLTALNEKLFFGSGTQLSVL.

J is TRBJ1-2 and V is TRBV11-2; D not resolved. Germline lookup yields CDR1 SGHAT and CDR2 FQNNGV. Trimming took 5 bases from V and 8 from J, leaving 21 bases between them. This CDR3 is 15 amino acids long. The CDR3 protein is CASSNSLSTVRGYTF. CDR3 nucleotides: TGTGCCAGCAGCAACTCGTTATCCACAGTCAGGGGCTACACCTTC.

This chain uses TRBV11-1 with TRBJ2-7; 7 bases agree with TRBD1. The V and J ends lost 5 bases and 5 bases, in that order; junction bases with no gene match: 6. The CDR3 sequence is 13 residues long. Germline values: CDR1 SGHAT, CDR2 FQDESV (reference sequence). This chain's CDR3 is CASSRDRDHEQYF. The CDR3 DNA is TGTGCCAGCAGCCGCGACAGGGACCACGAGCAGTACTTC.

Written as DNA, the CDR3 is TGTGCCTGGAGTGTAGGGGGCTCAAATGAAAAACTGTTTTTT. It is translated as CAWSVGGSNEKLFF. The chain links TRBV30 to TRBJ1-4; 7 bases align to TRBD1. Trimming took 0 bases from V and 5 from J; bases not matched to a gene: 3. This CDR3 region has 14 residues. In germline, CDR1 is GTSNPN, CDR2 SVGIG (reference sequence).

In its sample, this clone was seen a few times. The chain joins TRBV2 to TRBJ1-2, with a weak D call TRBD1 (5 bases). This CDR3 has 13 residues. The germline V gene has CDR1 SNHLY and CDR2 FYNNEI. Trimming pared 3 bases from V and 8 bases from J, leaving 13 bases between. CDR3 protein: CASSDPGFGGYTF. The CDR3 DNA sequence: TGTGCCAGCAGTGATCCAGGGTTTGGAGGCTACACCTTC.

The rearrangement joins TRBV7-2 to TRBJ2-7, with TRBD1 matching over 8 bases. Per germline, CDR1 SGHTA and CDR2 FQGNSA. The CDR3 is 15 residues long. Unmatched junction bases numbered 9, after V lost 5 bases and J lost 3 bases. DNA for the CDR3: TGTGCCAGCAGCCCTGTTGGCGGGACAGGCTACGAGCAGTACTTC. Protein product: CASSPVGGTGYEQYF. Full variable domain (remainder filled in from reference TRBV7-2 and TRBJ2-7): GAGVSQSPSNKVTEKGKDVELRCDPISGHTALYWYRQSLGQGLEFLIYFQGNSAPDKSGLPSDRFSAERTGGSVSTLTIQRTQQEDSAVYLCASSPVGGTGYEQYFGPGTRLTVT.

This sequence joins TRBV30 and TRBJ2-7; 9 nucleotides align to TRBD1. Looked up from germline, CDR1 is GTSNPN and CDR2 is SVGIG (reference sequence). The CDR3 consists of 13 residues. Trimming removed 0 bases from V and 5 bases from J; junction bases left unmatched: 2. The CDR3 protein is CAWSVTGGNEQYF. The CDR3, as DNA: TGTGCCTGGAGTGTAACAGGGGGCAACGAGCAGTACTTC.

The chain recombines TRBV18 with TRBJ2-2; 9 bases align to TRBD1. J was trimmed by 0 bases and V by 4 bases; bases with no gene match: 0. Per germline, CDR1 KGHSH and CDR2 LQKENI. This CDR3 is built from 15 residues. Written as DNA, the CDR3 is TGTGCCAGCTCACGGGACAGGGCGAACACCGGGGAGCTGTTTTTT. Residues: CASSRDRANTGELFF.

The chain has TRBV25-1 and TRBJ2-6; 7 bases agree with TRBD1. CDR1 and CDR2 (germline): MGHDK, SYGVNS. Germline trimming cut 3 bases from V and 0 bases from J; bases unmatched to any gene: 8. The CDR3 sequence is 18 residues long. CDR3 amino acids: CASSETGYRGSGANVLTF. CDR3 nucleotide sequence: TGTGCCAGCAGTGAGACAGGGTATAGGGGCTCTGGGGCCAACGTCCTGACTTTC.

The chain uses TRBV4-3 and TRBJ2-1, with TRBD2 matching over 7 bases. Germline V lookup: CDR1 LGHNA, CDR2 YSLEER. With 0 bases clipped from V and 4 bases from J, the junction kept 3 bases outside the gene matches. CDR3 length equals 15 residues. CDR3 in DNA: TGCGCCAGCAGCCAAGATAGCGGGCTTTACAATGAGCAGTTCTTC. Amino acids: CASSQDSGLYNEQFF.

V usage is TRBV10-3 and J usage is TRBJ2-3; weak D call: TRBD2 (7 bases). In germline, CDR1 is ENHRY, CDR2 SYGVKD. Trimming took off 5 bases at V and 8 bases at J, with 23 bases between the two ends. CDR3 length equals 16 residues. The CDR3: CAISSPGTRGGGTQYF. The CDR3 DNA sequence: TGTGCCATCAGTTCCCCGGGTACTAGGGGAGGGGGTACGCAGTATTTT.

V usage is TRBV30 and J usage is TRBJ2-1; 7 positions agree with TRBD1. Germline assignment: CDR1 GTSNPN and CDR2 SVGIG (reference sequence). Unmatched junction bases numbered 1, after V lost 0 bases and J lost 2 bases. The CDR3 covers 14 residues. The chain's CDR3 is CAWSVGTAYNEQFF. The CDR3 DNA is TGTGCCTGGAGTGTGGGGACAGCCTACAATGAGCAGTTCTTC.

The chain uses TRBV4-3 and TRBJ2-7, with TRBD1 matching 8 bases. The CDR3 contains 15 residues. CDR1 and CDR2 from the germline V gene are LGHNA and YSLEER. V was clipped by 3 bases and J by 3 bases; unmatched bases: 7. CDR3 sequence: CASSQRTGPLYEQYF. The DNA for the CDR3 is TGCGCCAGCAGCCAGAGGACAGGGCCCCTCTACGAGCAGTACTTC.